This T cell receptor beta chain was identified in a study of cytomegalovirus exposure and HLA in healthy donors. 60 Vbeta and 13 Jbeta primers were used in PCR. Repertoires were generated with immunoSEQ multiplex PCR, while TCRdb's copy carries only in-frame clones and drops some. The repertoire holds 170,000 or so clones, with 84% as singletons. On this clone: Its target is not known.

Study findings and constraints: A few CMV-associated chains were confirmed in vitro to be specific for CMV antigens. Productive rates of about 90% or about 30% were seen for most TCR beta V segments in an earlier analysis. CMV serostatus was the sole immune exposure data available.

Specimen: PBMCs. The origin of this receptor is a boy aged 2-9 years in good health and CMV-seronegative.

CDR3 region: CASSQAWGGSVSYNEQFF. CDR3 nucleotide sequence: TGCGCCAGCAGCCAAGCGTGGGGTGGTAGCGTCTCCTACAATGAGCAGTTCTTC. The V and J genes are TRBV4-1 and TRBJ2-1; D might be TRBD2 (5 bases). V was trimmed by 1 base and J by 0 bases, leaving 16 bases between them. The V gene's germline CDR1 is MGHRA and CDR2 YSYEKL. The CDR3 contains 18 residues.